This T cell receptor beta chain emerged from a study of blood T cell repertoires in COVID-19. Residents of 24 US areas, aged about 18 to 89 years, made up the participants. Clinical histories supplied by participants themselves formed the basis of cohort assignment. Germline CDR1 GTSNPN, CDR2 SVGIG (reference sequence). Trimming took 0 bases from V and 2 from J; bases not matched to a gene: 14. The CDR3 covers 19 residues. Sequencing was performed with immunoSEQ multiplex PCR; in TCRdb, only in-frame clones are kept and a portion is missing. The data hold about 200,000 clones, with around 82% observed a single time.

Source material: PBMCs or T cells enriched from blood (not recorded which). The chain couples TRBV30 to TRBJ2-5, with 11 bases identical to TRBD1. The clonotype comes from a woman aged 55-75 years with acute COVID-19. CDR3 loop: CAWSVYRPSGQGVQETQYF. DNA of the CDR3: TGTGCCTGGAGTGTATATCGGCCCTCGGGACAGGGGGTACAAGAGACCCAGTACTTC.